The next 23 T cell receptor beta chains were all read from a single sample in a study of T-cell reconstitution after alpha-beta-depleted transplantation in children. The authors prepared the TCRbeta library with unique molecular identifiers. TCRdb processed the PCR reads anew with MiXCR; each CDR3 protein has one entry. The sample lists 550,000 to 800,000 distinct CDR3 sequences, about an eighth occurring once. The specimen comprised PBMCs, sampled before TCRalphabeta/CD19-depleted stem cell transplant. The receptor source for this set is a girl aged 2-10 years with congenital amegakaryocytic thrombocytopenia, due to receive a stem cell transplant.

This clonotype occurred many times. This chain connects TRBV11-2 to TRBJ2-1; D is perhaps TRBD1 or TRBD2 (5 bases each). With 1 base removed from V and 6 bases from J, the gap between germline ends came to 13 bases. There are 15 residues in the CDR3. CDR1 is SGHAT, CDR2 FQNNGV, per germline. The CDR3 DNA sequence: TGTGCCAGCAGCTTAGCCCCTAGAGGGGCCAATGAGCAGTTCTTC. Amino acid sequence: CASSLAPRGANEQFF.

The chain couples TRBV20-1 to TRBJ2-4, with D tentatively TRBD2 (5 bases). V lost 5 bases and J lost 6, with 20 bases in between. Germline CDR1 reads DFQATT; CDR2 reads SNEGSKA (reference sequence). CDR3 length: 15 amino acids. In DNA, the CDR3 is TGCAGTGCTCTTCCTCTGGAGGTTGAAAGAAACATTCAGTACTTC. This codes for CSALPLEVERNIQYF.

This clonotype was seen ten or more times. The V and J genes are TRBV5-1 and TRBJ2-5; no clear D. CDR1 and CDR2 from the germline V gene are SGHRS and YFSETQ. The CDR3 is 13 amino acids. V lost 1 base to trimming and J lost 5 bases, with 9 bases between them. CDR3 amino acids: CASSLNPGETQYF. In nucleotides, the CDR3 is TGCGCCAGCAGCTTGAATCCCGGCGAGACCCAGTACTTC.

This clonotype was observed a handful of times. The chain recombines TRBV12-3 or TRBV12-4 with TRBJ2-1; D may match TRBD1 or TRBD2 (5 bases each). Between the trimmed V and J ends, which lost 3 bases and 9 bases, there was a span of 9 bases. The CDR3 contains 12 residues. The CDR3 DNA reads as TGTGCCAGCAGTTTTTTTGGGACTGAGCAGTTCTTC. It translates to CASSFFGTEQFF.

The table lists this clonotype with a few counts. The V call is TRBV5-1, the J call TRBJ2-1; D gene uncertain. Trimming shortened V by 3 bases and J by 6 bases, and 7 bases separated the two germline ends. Germline V CDR1 and CDR2: SGHRS, YFSETQ. This CDR3 is built from 12 residues. CDR3: CASSYGPNEQFF. CDR3 in DNA: TGCGCCAGCAGCTATGGTCCCAATGAGCAGTTCTTC. The full variable domain, completed using reference TRBV5-1 and TRBJ2-1, is KAGVTQTPRYLIKTRGQQVTLSCSPISGHRSVSWYQQTPGQGLQFLFEYFSETQRNKGNFPGRFSGRQFSNSRSEMNVSTLELGDSALYLCASSYGPNEQFFGPGTRLTVL.

J is TRBJ2-1 and V is TRBV11-2; 14 bases agree with TRBD2. The CDR3 is made up of 14 amino acids. Germline values: CDR1 SGHAT, CDR2 FQNNGV. V shed 5 bases and J 9 bases; nucleotides not matched to a gene: 3. The CDR3: CASSLGTSGSEQFF. CDR3 in DNA: TGTGCCAGCAGCCTCGGGACTAGCGGGAGTGAGCAGTTCTTC.

This clonotype was detected many times. The chain carries TRBV28 and TRBJ1-5; 9 bases agree with TRBD1. Germline CDR1 reads MDHEN; CDR2 reads SYDVKM. This CDR3 has 13 amino acids. Trimming cost V 11 bases and J 6 bases; bases outside gene matches: 8. CDR3 in DNA: TGTGCCGGAGGGACAGGGTGGATTCAGCCCCAGCATTTT. Encoded protein: CAGGTGWIQPQHF. Using reference TRBV28 and TRBJ1-5 for the parts outside the CDR3, the full variable domain is DVKVTQSSRYLVKRTGEKVFLECVQDMDHENMFWYRQDPGLGLRLIYFSYDVKMKEKGDIPEGYSVSREKKERFSLILESASTNQTSMYLCAGGTGWIQPQHFGDGTRLSIL.

This clonotype was recorded many times. The gene calls are TRBV6-4 and TRBJ1-5, with 8 bases identical to TRBD1. Germline assignment: CDR1 MRHNA and CDR2 SNTAGT. V trimming: 3 bases; J trimming: 3 bases; junction bases outside the gene matches: 10. This CDR3 is 17 amino acids long. CDR3 in DNA: TGTGCCAGCAGTGAACTGGGCAGGGGGCCTCCCAATCAGCCCCAGCATTTT. Its protein is CASSELGRGPPNQPQHF.

This clonotype was found a few times. The chain joins TRBV20-1 to TRBJ2-1; tentatively, D is TRBD1 (5 bases). The V and J ends lost 3 bases and 10 bases respectively, with 19 bases between them. The CDR3 has 14 residues. Germline V CDR1 and CDR2: DFQATT, SNEGSKA (reference sequence). CDR3 nucleotides: TGCAGTGCTAGTCCTAGGGGCCCATCCGGGGAGCAGTTCTTC. Residues: CSASPRGPSGEQFF.

This clonotype appeared many times. The CDR3 nucleotides are TGTGCCAGCAGCTTTGCCGTGGGACAGCACTACGAGCAGTACTTC. Amino acids: CASSFAVGQHYEQYF. V and J are TRBV7-2 and TRBJ2-7, with 7 bases aligning to TRBD1. V was pared by 3 bases and J by 3 bases, with 8 bases of the junction left unmatched. The CDR3 contains 15 residues. The germline V gene has CDR1 SGHTA and CDR2 FQGNSA.

This clonotype was detected only a few times. This chain uses TRBV20-1 with TRBJ1-4; D gene ambiguous. Per germline, CDR1 DFQATT and CDR2 SNEGSKA (reference sequence). The CDR3 has 14 residues. Trimming shortened V by 5 bases and J by 5 bases, and 15 bases separated the two germline ends. The CDR3, as DNA: TGCAGTGCTCCCCCTCCAGTCTCGAATGAAAAACTGTTTTTT. Its translation is CSAPPPVSNEKLFF.

Ten or more counts support this clonotype. The chain combines TRBV20-1 with TRBJ2-7; 7 positions agree with TRBD2. The CDR3 loop spans 15 amino acids. V was clipped by 1 base and J by 0 bases; unmatched bases: 6. The germline V gene has CDR1 DFQATT and CDR2 SNEGSKA (reference sequence). CDR3: CSARGSSGGSYEQYF. The CDR3 DNA reads as TGCAGTGCTAGAGGATCTAGCGGTGGCTCCTACGAGCAGTACTTC.

This clonotype was counted at least ten times. The CDR3 nucleotides are TGCAGTGCTAGAGATGGTCCCAGAGAGACCCAGTACTTC. It yields the protein CSARDGPRETQYF. The chain has TRBV20-1 and TRBJ2-5; D unclear. CDR1 and CDR2 (germline): DFQATT, SNEGSKA (reference sequence). This CDR3 has 13 residues. Trimming stripped 0 bases from V and 4 bases from J, with 9 bases between.

This clonotype occurred many times. The chain uses TRBV20-1 and TRBJ2-3; 11 bases are a match to TRBD2. The germline V gene has CDR1 DFQATT and CDR2 SNEGSKA (reference sequence). The CDR3 runs 11 residues. The CDR3 bases are TGCACATGGACTAGCGGGGATACGCAGTATTTT. Protein sequence: CTWTSGDTQYF.

In this sample, this clonotype turned up many times. The rearrangement links TRBV7-9 to TRBJ1-6; D is perhaps TRBD1 (6 bases). V was trimmed by 1 base and J by 10 bases, leaving 14 bases between them. There are 15 residues in the CDR3. Germline lookup yields CDR1 SEHNR and CDR2 FQNEAQ (reference sequence). DNA of the CDR3: TGTGCCAGCAGCTTAGGGGACAACGTAGGCTCACCCCTCCACTTT. Protein product: CASSLGDNVGSPLHF. Looking up the rest from reference TRBV7-9 and TRBJ1-6 gives the full variable domain: DTGVSQNPRHKITKRGQNVTFRCDPISEHNRLYWYRQTLGQGPEFLTYFQNEAQLEKSRLLSDRFSAERPKGSFSTLEIQRTEQGDSAMYLCASSLGDNVGSPLHFGNGTRLTVT.

This clonotype has a handful of counts. Germline and junction disagree at one end, which may indicate a read error. The chain uses TRBV20-1 and TRBJ2-5; D not resolved. CDR3 size: 11 residues. Germline values: CDR1 DFQATT, CDR2 SNEGSKA (reference sequence). CDR3 coding DNA: TGCAGTGCTAGATTCCAGGACGGAATACACTTC. As protein: CSARFQDGIHF.

This clonotype showed up many times. V gene TRBV29-1 combines with J gene TRBJ2-1; TRBD2 is a possible D gene (6 bases). The germline V gene encodes CDR1 SQVTM and CDR2 ANQGSEA. V lost 6 bases and J 3 bases, leaving 18 bases between the germline ends. This CDR3 region has 15 residues. The CDR3 sequence is CSVRGRERIYNEQFF. CDR3 coding DNA: TGCAGCGTCAGAGGCCGGGAGAGAATCTACAATGAGCAGTTCTTC.

This rearrangement joins TRBV29-1 to TRBJ2-7, with D uncertain. Germline CDR1 is SQVTM and CDR2 is ANQGSEA. Trimming removed 4 bases at V and 3 bases at J, with 10 bases between. The CDR3 sequence is 12 residues long. CDR3 coding DNA: TGCAGCGTTGCGGAGAACAACTACGAGCAGTACTTC. Protein sequence: CSVAENNYEQYF.

The chain combines TRBV4-1 with TRBJ2-7; D is undetermined. Germline V lookup: CDR1 MGHRA, CDR2 YSYEKL. V gave up 0 bases and J gave up 4 bases, with 10 bases separating them. CDR3 length: 14 amino acids. CDR3 DNA: TGCGCCAGCAGCCAAGATCGAACAGCGTACGAGCAGTACTTC. As protein: CASSQDRTAYEQYF.

On this clonotype itself: This sequence may be a read error, since a much larger clone differs from it by one base. The chain has TRBV24-1 and TRBJ2-2; a weak D match, TRBD2 (6 bases). The CDR3 runs 15 residues. CDR1 is KGHDR and CDR2 is SFDVKD in the germline V gene. CDR3 loop: CATSDPARNTGEVFF. DNA of the CDR3: TGTGCCACCAGTGATCCTGCCAGGAACACCGGGGAGGTGTTTTTT.

This clonotype was recorded at least ten times. The chain recombines TRBV20-1 with TRBJ1-1; D is uncertain. V was shortened by 3 bases and J by 5 bases, with 22 bases between the two germline ends. Germline loops: CDR1 DFQATT, CDR2 SNEGSKA (reference sequence). The CDR3 has 16 residues. CDR3 amino acids: CSASSGSLKAWTEAFF. The CDR3 coding sequence is TGCAGTGCTAGTTCAGGCTCCCTCAAGGCTTGGACTGAAGCTTTCTTT.

This clonotype was counted at least ten times. This chain connects TRBV25-1 to TRBJ2-1, with D perhaps TRBD2 (6 bases). This CDR3 contains 14 residues. The germline V gene encodes CDR1 MGHDK and CDR2 SYGVNS. The germline V and J ends were trimmed by 7 bases and 4 bases, with 14 bases remaining between them. In DNA form, the CDR3 reads TGTGCCAGCACCGTTCCCGGGGGTTACAATGAGCAGTTCTTC. It specifies CASTVPGGYNEQFF.

This clonotype was seen many times. The rearrangement joins TRBV15 to TRBJ2-3; D may be TRBD2 (5 bases). This CDR3 has 13 amino acids. CDR1 LNHNV and CDR2 YYDKDF come from the germline V gene (reference sequence). Trimming cost V 4 bases and J 2 bases, with 7 bases left between them. CDR3: CATSTSPTDTQYF. The CDR3 DNA reads as TGTGCCACCAGCACTAGCCCCACAGATACGCAGTATTTT.